The text below deals with one TCR beta chain. The target antigen is unknown. The data stem from a study of T cell responses to AZD1222 COVID-19 vaccine. Study observations and caveats: Spike-specific TCR breadth and depth both grew after two AZD1222 doses. In all cases, repertoires were sampled only after the peak T cell response. CD4 TCRs associated with vaccination spanned spike, dominating at 160-218 and 743-854.

Only in-frame clones appear in the TCRdb table, and some are missing; sequencing was by immunoSEQ multiplex PCR. This table holds approximately 130,000 clones, around 85% found once. Germline loops: CDR1 MNHNS, CDR2 SASEGT. The length of the CDR3 is 15 residues. The ends were cut back, 3 bases at V and 3 bases at J, with 15 bases in the middle. The TCR sequence derives from an adult who received the MenACWY meningococcal vaccine as a control. The specimen comprised peripheral blood, sampled 28 days after the second dose of the MenACWY control vaccine. The chain carries TRBV6-1 and TRBJ2-7; D perhaps matches TRBD2 (6 bases). CDR3 in amino acids: CASSELSGAGYEQYF. In DNA form, the CDR3 reads TGTGCCAGCAGTGAGTTATCGGGAGCGGGCTACGAGCAGTACTTC.